These 9 T cell receptor beta chains were all obtained from the same sample, sequenced in a study of shared clonotypes between healthy human individuals. Assay used: immunoSEQ multiplex PCR; TCRdb lists only in-frame clones, some missing. The sample yields around 2,000,000 clones, about 95% seen once. Naive CD8 cells lacked CD45RO, underwent positive selection for CCR7 and left out terminally differentiated effector memory CD45RA+ cells. The sample was naive CD8+ T cells sorted from blood. These receptors were taken from a man between 18 and 29 years old in good health.

The genes are TRBV9 and TRBJ1-5; 11 nucleotides align to TRBD1. This CDR3 comprises 21 residues. Germline lookup yields CDR1 SGDLS and CDR2 YYNGEE. With V trimmed by 3 bases and J by 3 bases, 20 bases remained unmatched. CDR3 residues: CASSAEGSGTGGRKDNQPQHF. In nucleotides, the CDR3 is TGTGCCAGCAGCGCTGAAGGGAGCGGGACAGGGGGTCGTAAAGACAATCAGCCCCAGCATTTT.

J is TRBJ1-1 and V is TRBV5-5, with D unresolved. V lost 0 bases and J lost 6, with 12 bases in between. The CDR3 covers 14 residues. In germline, CDR1 is SGHKS, CDR2 YYEKEE (reference sequence). The chain's CDR3 is CASSLDLVYPEAFF. CDR3 DNA sequence: TGTGCCAGCAGCTTGGATTTAGTTTACCCTGAAGCTTTCTTT.

This clone is a singleton in its sample. The DNA for the CDR3 is TGTGCCAGCAGTGGAAGGGACAGTGATTATAGCAATCAGCCCCAGCATTTT. Translated, it gives CASSGRDSDYSNQPQHF. This sequence joins TRBV2 and TRBJ1-5; 7 positions agree with TRBD1. With V trimmed by 4 bases and J by 0 bases, 9 bases remained unmatched. CDR1 SNHLY and CDR2 FYNNEI come from the germline V gene. The CDR3 length is 17 residues.

CDR3 protein: CASSHPGPTHEQYF. As DNA, the CDR3 is TGTGCCAGCAGTCATCCGGGCCCGACCCATGAGCAGTACTTC. This chain connects TRBV6-5 to TRBJ2-7; D is undetermined. The CDR3 is made up of 14 amino acids. V lost 5 bases and J lost 7, with 18 bases in between. Germline CDR1 and CDR2: MNHEY and SVGAGI.

As concerns this clone: The same CDR3 also results from other DNA sequences found in this sample. V and J are TRBV5-4 and TRBJ1-5, with D perhaps matching TRBD1 (5 bases). With 2 bases removed from V and 5 bases from J, the gap between germline ends came to 11 bases. Germline CDR1 is SGHNT and CDR2 is YYREEE (reference sequence). The length of the CDR3 is 14 residues. As DNA, the CDR3 is TGTGCCAGCAGCTTTTGGGGGGGGGATCAGCCCCAGCATTTT. The encoded protein is CASSFWGGDQPQHF.

V usage is TRBV4-1 and J usage is TRBJ2-7, with a weak D call TRBD2 (6 bases). This CDR3 is built from 13 residues. The V end lost 4 bases, the J end lost 5 bases, and 12 bases lay between the germline ends. Looked up from germline, CDR1 is MGHRA and CDR2 is YSYEKL. In nucleotides, the CDR3 is TGCGCCAGCAGCCTATTACAGCGGGACGAGCAGTACTTC. Its translation: CASSLLQRDEQYF.

The genes are TRBV4-1 and TRBJ2-7, with D unclear. With 5 bases removed from V and 0 bases from J, the gap between germline ends came to 14 bases. The length of the CDR3 is 15 residues. Germline lookup yields CDR1 MGHRA and CDR2 YSYEKL. CDR3 amino acids: CASSEPGQNSYEQYF. DNA of the CDR3: TGCGCCAGCAGCGAGCCTGGGCAAAACTCCTACGAGCAGTACTTC.

The rearrangement links TRBV2 to TRBJ1-1; 9 bases are shared with TRBD1. Germline V CDR1 and CDR2: SNHLY, FYNNEI. The junction had 14 bases not matched to a gene; V was cut back by 10 bases and J by 5 bases. The CDR3 is 15 amino acids. The CDR3 region is CATYRGQGTGTEAFF. DNA for the CDR3: TGTGCCACCTACCGGGGACAGGGAACGGGAACTGAAGCTTTCTTT.

The DNA for the CDR3 is TGTGCCAGCAGCTCCCCCAGGGGGGGGATGTACAATGAGCAGTTCTTC. As protein: CASSSPRGGMYNEQFF. The rearrangement uses TRBV7-9 and TRBJ2-1; D may correspond to TRBD1 or TRBD2 (7 bases each). Trimming took 4 bases from V and 4 from J, leaving 17 bases between them. Germline V gene lookup returns CDR1 SEHNR and CDR2 FQNEAQ (reference sequence). The CDR3 has 16 residues.